Listed here are 14 T cell receptor beta chains from one sample, sequenced in a study of blood T cell repertoires in COVID-19. TCRdb's copy holds only in-frame clones and misses some; the assay was immunoSEQ multiplex PCR. The data show a few hundred thousand clones, with about four fifths seen just once and around 3.4% held by the top ten. The sample comprised peripheral blood. These receptors all stem from a woman between 18 and 29 years old with acute or convalescent COVID-19.

The V gene is TRBV3-1 (or the pseudogene TRBV3-2), the J gene TRBJ2-3; the match to TRBD2 covers 8 bases. V shed 2 bases, J shed 2 bases, and the junction held 12 bases outside the gene matches. The CDR3 has 18 residues. Germline lookup yields CDR1 LGHDT and CDR2 YNNKEL (reference sequence). For the CDR3, the DNA is TGTGCCAGCAGCCAAAAAGAAGGGACTAGTTCTTACACAGATACGCAGTATTTT. Amino acids: CASSQKEGTSSYTDTQYF.

The rearrangement joins TRBV19 to TRBJ2-1; 10 bases agree with TRBD2. This CDR3 contains 14 residues. Germline CDR1 LNHDA, CDR2 SQIVND (reference sequence). Unmatched junction bases numbered 3, after V lost 3 bases and J lost 7 bases. The CDR3 DNA is TGTGCCAGTAGTATGTCTAGCGGGAGTAATGAGCAGTTCTTC. Its translation is CASSMSSGSNEQFF.

The V and J genes are TRBV6-5 and TRBJ1-6; possibly TRBD1 for D (6 bases). Germline CDR1 MNHEY, CDR2 SVGAGI. The CDR3 loop spans 15 amino acids. The V gene lost 7 bases and the J gene lost 5 bases, with 15 bases spanning the gap. The CDR3 here is CASTQGQQHNSPLHF. CDR3 DNA: TGTGCCAGCACCCAGGGGCAGCAACATAATTCACCCCTCCACTTT.

The chain couples TRBV13 to TRBJ2-1; unclear D gene. V lost 3 bases to trimming and J lost 10 bases, with 7 bases between them. This CDR3 spans 11 amino acids. Germline V lookup: CDR1 PRHDT, CDR2 FYEKMQ (reference sequence). The CDR3 nucleotides are TGTGCCAGCAGCTTCCGGTCCGAGCAGTTCTTC. Translated, it gives CASSFRSEQFF.

The chain recombines TRBV7-2 with TRBJ1-2; D perhaps matches TRBD1 (5 bases). This CDR3 region has 13 residues. Trimming stripped 0 bases from V and 5 bases from J, with 7 bases between. In germline, CDR1 is SGHTA, CDR2 FQGNSA. The CDR3 DNA reads as TGTGCCAGCAGCTTAGCAGGGGATTATGGCTACACCTTC. Its translation is CASSLAGDYGYTF.

V is TRBV19 and J is TRBJ2-1; 11 nucleotides line up with TRBD1. The CDR3 loop spans 15 amino acids. The V gene end was trimmed by 7 bases and the J gene end by 5 bases; junction bases not matched to a gene: 7. Per germline, CDR1 LNHDA and CDR2 SQIVND (reference sequence). The CDR3 region has the DNA TGTGCCAGTACCGGACCGGGACAGGGGGACAATGAGCAGTTCTTC. It codes for CASTGPGQGDNEQFF. The full variable domain, with the rest looked up from reference TRBV19 and TRBJ2-1, is DGGITQSPKYLFRKEGQNVTLSCEQNLNHDAMYWYRQDPGQGLRLIYYSQIVNDFQKGDIAEGYSVSREKKESFPLTVTSAQKNPTAFYLCASTGPGQGDNEQFFGPGTRLTVL.

The CDR3 protein is CASSFSGGGGYTF. The CDR3 DNA sequence: TGTGCCAGCAGTTTTTCAGGGGGCGGTGGCTACACCTTC. This chain uses TRBV27 with TRBJ1-2, with 8 nucleotides matching TRBD1. The length of the CDR3 is 13 residues. Trimming cost V 3 bases and J 7 bases; bases outside gene matches: 4. Germline V gene data show CDR1 as MNHEY and CDR2 as SMNVEV (reference sequence).

The genes are TRBV7-8 and TRBJ2-1; 11 bases line up with TRBD2. The CDR3 totals 16 residues. The germline V gene encodes CDR1 SGHVS and CDR2 FQNEAQ. V was pared by 5 bases and J by 2 bases, with 5 bases of the junction left unmatched. CDR3 sequence reads: CASSRDSGGAYNEQFF. The CDR3, as DNA: TGTGCCAGCAGCCGAGATAGCGGGGGGGCCTACAATGAGCAGTTCTTC.

This clone was found once. This chain joins TRBV28 and TRBJ2-3; D might be TRBD1 (5 bases). The length of the CDR3 is 15 residues. CDR1 is MDHEN, CDR2 SYDVKM, per germline. V dropped 5 bases and J dropped 3 bases, with 15 bases sitting between them. DNA of the CDR3: TGTGCCAGCAGTAGTACCCAGGGCCGGACAGATACGCAGTATTTT. Translation gives CASSSTQGRTDTQYF.

The chain combines TRBV6-2 or TRBV6-3 with TRBJ2-7; perhaps TRBD1 as D (6 bases). CDR3 size: 14 residues. Germline lookup yields CDR1 MNHEY and CDR2 SVGEGT. Trimming removed 1 base at V and 2 bases at J, with 9 bases between. DNA of the CDR3: TGTGCCAGCAGTTACTTGGACAGCGCCTACGAGCAGTACTTC. This sequence encodes CASSYLDSAYEQYF.

This clone was picked up one time. The chain recombines TRBV4-2 with TRBJ2-2; D gene unclear. This CDR3 spans 16 amino acids. V dropped 0 bases and J dropped 2 bases, with 10 bases sitting between them. Germline V gene data show CDR1 as LGHNA and CDR2 as YNFKEQ. CDR3 region: CASSQESGLNTGELFF. The CDR3 DNA reads as TGTGCCAGCAGCCAAGAGTCGGGTCTAAACACCGGGGAGCTGTTTTTT.

V and J are TRBV20-1 and TRBJ2-3; D gene unclear. Germline-derived CDR1 and CDR2 are DFQATT and SNEGSKA (reference sequence). The ends were cut back, 4 bases at V and 4 bases at J, with 3 bases in the middle. This CDR3 contains 10 residues. The CDR3 protein is CSAIADTQYF. The CDR3 nucleotides are TGCAGTGCTATAGCAGATACGCAGTATTTT.

This sequence joins TRBV24-1 and TRBJ1-4; 7 nucleotides agree with TRBD1. This CDR3 comprises 16 residues. Looked up from germline, CDR1 is KGHDR and CDR2 is SFDVKD. Germline trimming cut 3 bases from V and 7 bases from J; bases unmatched to any gene: 10. The CDR3 DNA reads TGTGCCACCAGTGATCCGGGTCTTCAGGGGGTTGAAAAACTGTTTTTT. Its translation is CATSDPGLQGVEKLFF.

The V gene is TRBV27, the J gene TRBJ1-2; no reliable D call. The CDR3 sequence is 13 residues long. V shed 2 bases and J shed 5 bases, with 9 bases lying between them. Per germline, CDR1 MNHEY and CDR2 SMNVEV (reference sequence). CDR3 loop: CASSLAAAYGYTF. Written as DNA, the CDR3 is TGTGCCAGCAGTTTAGCGGCAGCTTATGGCTACACCTTC.